This TCR beta chain was found in a study of CD4+ T cells in melanoma. Study-wide points: CD8+ T cell, macrophage and B cell function reportedly correlated with neoantigen-specific CD4+ T cells. Diverse differentiation states were reported for melanoma neoantigen-specific CD4+ T cells.

The sample holds one count of this clone. Its target is unknown. A junction boundary mismatches the germline segment, possibly from a read error. The CDR3 extends over 12 amino acids. Germline CDR1 reads SNHLY; CDR2 reads FYNNEI. The method was immunoSEQ multiplex PCR; TCRdb's version includes in-frame clones alone and lacks a portion of them. The table lists around 130,000 clones, around 90% of them singletons. The sequence was collected from a human donor with melanoma. The chain carries TRBV2 and TRBJ1-2; 7 nucleotides match TRBD1. The CDR3 DNA is TGTGCCAGCACCGGGGGTGCTGCGGGGACAGACTTC. Translating it yields CASTGGAAGTDF.